This is a list of T cell receptor beta chains from one sample in a study of control samples from healthy donors and cancer patients. TCRdb keeps only in-frame clones here, not all; method: immunoSEQ multiplex PCR. The top ten clones hold around 1.3% of a sample with around 180,000 clones, roughly 92% of them seen once. The sequenced material came from blood. The source of these receptors is a woman in her late teens or twenties in good health. The CDR3 runs from the conserved cysteine through the conserved F or W. D genes are given only for firm matches. The size field is filled for only some rows; it gives once, few, many or a size class.

D: TRBD1
size: -
V: TRBV6-6
J: TRBJ1-2
DNA: TGTGCCAGCAGCTTAACCGGGGACAGGAATATCTATGGCTACACCTTC
CDR3: CASSLTGDRNIYGYTF

D: -
size: -
V: TRBV6-5
J: TRBJ1-2
DNA: TGTGCCAGCAGTACCGGGGCTGGCCGCGGCTACACCTTC
CDR3: CASSTGAGRGYTF

D: -
size: -
V: TRBV23-1
J: TRBJ1-6
DNA: TGCGCCAGCAGTCAATGGGGCACAGGGCGCCATAATTCACCCCTCCACTTT
CDR3: CASSQWGTGRHNSPLHF

D: TRBD2
size: -
V: TRBV6-6
J: TRBJ2-1
DNA: TGTGCCAGCAGAAATTGGGCGCGGGGGAGGAATGAGCAGTTCTTC
CDR3: CASRNWARGRNEQFF

D: TRBD1
size: -
V: TRBV6-6
J: TRBJ2-1
DNA: TGTGCCAGCAGTTACGGACAGGGATGGAGTGAGCAGTTCTTC
CDR3: CASSYGQGWSEQFF

D: -
size: -
V: TRBV5-6
J: TRBJ2-1
DNA: TGTGCCAGCAGCTTGGGCAATGAGCAGTTCTTC
CDR3: CASSLGNEQFF

D: -
size: -
V: TRBV6-2/TRBV6-3
J: TRBJ2-7
DNA: TGTGCCAGCAGTTCCATTGGGACCCCAGGCTCCTACGAGCAGTACTTC
CDR3: CASSSIGTPGSYEQYF

D: -
size: -
V: TRBV3-1/TRBV3-2
J: TRBJ2-5
DNA: TGTGCCAGCAGCCAAGTCGGTATTGAAGAGACCCAGTACTTC
CDR3: CASSQVGIEETQYF

D: -
size: -
V: TRBV28
J: TRBJ1-1
DNA: TGTGCCAGCACCCAGAACACTGAAGCTTTCTTT
CDR3: CASTQNTEAFF

D: -
size: -
V: TRBV9
J: TRBJ1-2
DNA: TGTGCCAGCAGCGTAATGGAAGGGAGCTATGGCTACACCTTC
CDR3: CASSVMEGSYGYTF

D: TRBD1
size: -
V: TRBV7-2
J: TRBJ1-4
DNA: TGTGCCAGCAGCTCACCGGGACAGGGAGATGAAAAACTGTTTTTT
CDR3: CASSSPGQGDEKLFF

D: -
size: once
V: TRBV19
J: TRBJ1-3
DNA: TGTGCCAGTAGTATGGGGTTTCGAAACACCATATATTTT
CDR3: CASSMGFRNTIYF

D: -
size: -
V: TRBV19
J: TRBJ1-5
DNA: TGTGCCAGTAGTGCCTCTCGAAATAGCAATCAGCCCCAGCATTTT
CDR3: CASSASRNSNQPQHF

D: -
size: -
V: TRBV21-1
J: TRBJ1-3
DNA: TGTGCCAGCAGCAAAGCGGAGAGTTACTCTGGAAACACCATATATTTT
CDR3: CASSKAESYSGNTIYF

D: -
size: -
V: TRBV9
J: TRBJ2-4
DNA: TGTGCCAGCAGCGTAGTAGCCCCGCGGAACATTCAGTACTTC
CDR3: CASSVVAPRNIQYF

D: -
size: -
V: TRBV6-5
J: TRBJ1-6
DNA: TGTGCCAGCACCAGTGACAGCGGAAATTCACCCCTCCACTTT
CDR3: CASTSDSGNSPLHF

D: TRBD2
size: few
V: TRBV7-2
J: TRBJ2-1
DNA: TGTGCCAGCAGCTCGGCCGGGACTAGCGGATACAATGAGCAGTTCTTC
CDR3: CASSSAGTSGYNEQFF

D: -
size: -
V: TRBV11-3
J: TRBJ2-2
DNA: TGTGCCAGCAGCTTATTTGCGGGCGGGGCGAACACCGGGGAGCTGTTTTTT
CDR3: CASSLFAGGANTGELFF

D: -
size: -
V: TRBV19
J: TRBJ1-5
DNA: TGTGCCAGTAGTATGGGGCATCGGGACCAGCCCCAGCATTTT
CDR3: CASSMGHRDQPQHF

D: TRBD2
size: -
V: TRBV3-1/TRBV3-2
J: TRBJ2-1
DNA: TGTGCCAGCAGCCTCGGACTAGCAGATGAGCAGTTCTTC
CDR3: CASSLGLADEQFF

D: TRBD1
size: -
V: TRBV6-5
J: TRBJ1-4
DNA: TGTGCCAGCAGTTACGTCCCGACAGGGGTTGGCGAAAAACTGTTTTTT
CDR3: CASSYVPTGVGEKLFF

D: -
size: -
V: TRBV6-5
J: TRBJ2-7
DNA: TGTGCCAGCAGTTCCCCGTCTTTGTTAGAGCAGTACTTC
CDR3: CASSSPSLLEQYF

D: -
size: -
V: TRBV11-2
J: TRBJ2-1
DNA: TGTGCCAGCAGCTTAGAATGGTCGGTTTACGGCAGCTCCTACAATGAGCAGTTCTTC
CDR3: CASSLEWSVYGSSYNEQFF

D: TRBD2
size: once
V: TRBV24-1
J: TRBJ2-1
DNA: TGTGCCACCAGTGATCCGGGGGGGAACTACAATGAGCAGTTCTTC
CDR3: CATSDPGGNYNEQFF

D: -
size: -
V: TRBV6-2/TRBV6-3
J: TRBJ2-1
DNA: TGTGCCAGCAGCCCCGCCCCCGGTCGGCCGGCGGCCCATGAGCAGTTCTTC
CDR3: CASSPAPGRPAAHEQFF

D: -
size: -
V: TRBV5-1
J: TRBJ2-5
DNA: TGCGCCAGCAGCTTGGAAGAGACCCAGTACTTC
CDR3: CASSLEETQYF

D: TRBD1
size: -
V: TRBV3-1/TRBV3-2
J: TRBJ1-6
DNA: TGTGCCAGCGGGACAGGGGTTTCACCCCTCCACTTT
CDR3: CASGTGVSPLHF

D: -
size: -
V: TRBV19
J: TRBJ2-2
DNA: TGTGCCAGTAGCCGAGTCCCCGGGGAGCTGTTTTTT
CDR3: CASSRVPGELFF

D: -
size: -
V: TRBV11-2
J: TRBJ2-5
DNA: TGTGCCAGCAGCTTAGTCGGGGGCGGAGAGACCCAGTACTTC
CDR3: CASSLVGGGETQYF

D: -
size: -
V: TRBV19
J: TRBJ1-2
DNA: TGTGCCAGTAGTATATTCCTAAGGAATGGCTACACCTTC
CDR3: CASSIFLRNGYTF

D: -
size: -
V: TRBV7-9
J: TRBJ2-5
DNA: TGTGCCAGCGGAGAGAGGGGGGCTTGGGAGACCCAGTACTTC
CDR3: CASGERGAWETQYF

D: -
size: -
V: TRBV6-5
J: TRBJ1-1
DNA: TGTGCCAGCAGTTACACGGGGGGCTCGGACACTGAAGCTTTCTTT
CDR3: CASSYTGGSDTEAFF

D: -
size: -
V: TRBV5-1
J: TRBJ1-2
DNA: TGCGCCAGCAGCTTGGGTTCGACACGAAGCTATGGCTACACCTTC
CDR3: CASSLGSTRSYGYTF

D: TRBD1
size: -
V: TRBV5-1
J: TRBJ2-3
DNA: TGCGCCAGCAGCTGGGGGACAGGGGGAAGGGATACGCAGTATTTT
CDR3: CASSWGTGGRDTQYF

D: TRBD1
size: -
V: TRBV7-2
J: TRBJ1-4
DNA: TGTGCCAGCAGACCACCCGGGGCAGGGGGCCTTTCAACTAATGAAAAACTGTTTTTT
CDR3: CASRPPGAGGLSTNEKLFF

D: -
size: -
V: TRBV28
J: TRBJ1-4
DNA: TGTGCCAGCAGTTTCAGGGGTAATGAAAAACTGTTTTTT
CDR3: CASSFRGNEKLFF

D: TRBD1
size: -
V: TRBV19
J: TRBJ1-5
DNA: TGTGCCAGTACCAAGACAGGGAGCAATCAGCCCCAGCATTTT
CDR3: CASTKTGSNQPQHF

D: -
size: -
V: TRBV18
J: TRBJ2-7
DNA: TGTGCCAGCTCACCACAAGGAGCATTACGGCACGAGCAGTACTTC
CDR3: CASSPQGALRHEQYF

D: TRBD1
size: -
V: TRBV7-2
J: TRBJ2-7
DNA: TGTGCCAGCAGCACGGGACAGCGCTACGAGCAGTACTTC
CDR3: CASSTGQRYEQYF

D: TRBD2
size: few
V: TRBV10-2
J: TRBJ2-1
DNA: TGCGCCAGCAGCTTTAGCGGGAATGAGCAGTTCTTC
CDR3: CASSFSGNEQFF

D: -
size: -
V: TRBV7-2
J: TRBJ1-2
DNA: TGTGCCAGCAGCTTACGGGTCGGCCAGGGGAATGGCTACACCTTC
CDR3: CASSLRVGQGNGYTF

D: TRBD2
size: -
V: TRBV27
J: TRBJ2-1
DNA: TGTGCCAGCAGTTTCAGTCGGGGGGGGGCCTACAATGAGCAGTTCTTC
CDR3: CASSFSRGGAYNEQFF

D: TRBD1
size: -
V: TRBV28
J: TRBJ1-2
DNA: TGTGCCAGCAGCGCTAGGGACAGAGACTACCGAGCTAGGGGCTACACCTTC
CDR3: CASSARDRDYRARGYTF

D: TRBD2
size: -
V: TRBV24-1
J: TRBJ2-1
DNA: TGTGCCACCAGTGATACAACCTCTCTTAGCGGGGGTTCCTACAATGAGCAGTTCTTC
CDR3: CATSDTTSLSGGSYNEQFF

D: -
size: -
V: TRBV3-1/TRBV3-2
J: TRBJ2-7
DNA: TGTGCCAGCAGCCCCGGGGCAGCCTACGAGCAGTACTTC
CDR3: CASSPGAAYEQYF

D: TRBD1
size: -
V: TRBV19
J: TRBJ1-4
DNA: TGTGCCAGTAGTATACCTCAGGGGGCGGATGAAAAACTGTTTTTT
CDR3: CASSIPQGADEKLFF

D: -
size: once
V: TRBV2
J: TRBJ1-4
DNA: TGTGCCAGCAGTGTCCCCGGAGGTGGTGAAAAACTGTTTTTT
CDR3: CASSVPGGGEKLFF

D: -
size: -
V: TRBV7-9
J: TRBJ1-1
DNA: TGTGCCAGCAGCTTACTCCAAAGGAACACTGAAGCTTTCTTT
CDR3: CASSLLQRNTEAFF

D: -
size: -
V: TRBV7-9
J: TRBJ1-5
DNA: TGTGCCAGCAGCTTGGGAGGGGATCAGCCCCAGCATTTT
CDR3: CASSLGGDQPQHF

D: TRBD1
size: -
V: TRBV7-6
J: TRBJ1-2
DNA: TGTGCCAGCAGCTTGGGGACAGCTTACTATGGCTACACCTTC
CDR3: CASSLGTAYYGYTF

D: TRBD2
size: -
V: TRBV6-5
J: TRBJ2-5
DNA: TGTGCCAGCAGTTATGAGCGGGGGGGCCGAGAGACCCAGTACTTC
CDR3: CASSYERGGRETQYF

D: -
size: -
V: TRBV6-6
J: TRBJ2-7
DNA: TGTGCCAGCACCGATTCCTACGAGCAGTACTTC
CDR3: CASTDSYEQYF